The source of this TCR beta chain is a study of cytomegalovirus exposure and HLA in healthy donors. Germline CDR1 is SEHNR and CDR2 is FQNEAQ (reference sequence). V gave up 1 base and J gave up 3 bases, with 10 bases separating them. This CDR3 has 15 residues. It was with 60 Vbeta and 13 Jbeta primers that the PCR ran. Clones were read by immunoSEQ multiplex PCR, and TCRdb kept only the in-frame ones, dropping some. In the table there are fewer than 200,000 clones, about 75% of which are singletons. Specimen: PBMCs. This TCR came from a male donor in good health and CMV-seropositive. This chain joins TRBV7-9 and TRBJ2-1, with D perhaps matching TRBD2 (5 bases). This chain's CDR3 is CASSLVMAGYNEQFF. As DNA, the CDR3 is TGTGCCAGCAGCTTAGTCATGGCGGGCTACAATGAGCAGTTCTTC.